This T cell receptor beta chain was captured in a study of shared clonotypes between healthy human individuals. The method was immunoSEQ multiplex PCR; TCRdb's version includes in-frame clones alone and lacks a portion of them. Here the sample spans roughly 720,000 clones, around 91% being singletons. CDR1 is GTSNPN, CDR2 SVGIG, per germline (reference sequence). V dropped 4 bases and J dropped 3 bases, with 15 bases sitting between them. This CDR3 comprises 14 residues. Findings and caveats of the study: A limitation of the genetic and exposure-history diversity represented arose from few donors.

About this clone itself: Its specificity is not known.

The sample was memory CD8+ T cells from PBMCs. The subset was: CD45RO+ cells pooled with CCR7-negative TemRA cells. This sequence joins TRBV30 and TRBJ1-2; D is possibly TRBD1 (6 bases). This sequence was found in a man between 18 and 35 years old in good health. Some clones in this sample may be carry-over from other donors' samples. DNA of the CDR3: TGTGCCTGGAACTATCCCGGGACACACTATGGCTACACCTTC. Protein sequence: CAWNYPGTHYGYTF.